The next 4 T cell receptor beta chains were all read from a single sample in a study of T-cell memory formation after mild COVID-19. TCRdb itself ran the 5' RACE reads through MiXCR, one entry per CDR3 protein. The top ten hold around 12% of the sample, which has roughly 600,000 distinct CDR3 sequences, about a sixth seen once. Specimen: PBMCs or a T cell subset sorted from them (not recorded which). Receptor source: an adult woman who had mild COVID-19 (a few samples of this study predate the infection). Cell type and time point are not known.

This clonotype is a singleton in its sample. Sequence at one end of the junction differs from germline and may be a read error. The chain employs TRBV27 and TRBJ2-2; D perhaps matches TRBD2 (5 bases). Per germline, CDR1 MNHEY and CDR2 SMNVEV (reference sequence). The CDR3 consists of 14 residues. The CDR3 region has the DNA TGTGCCAGCAGTTTATCCACATTAACCGGGGAGATGTTTTTT. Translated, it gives CASSLSTLTGEMFF.

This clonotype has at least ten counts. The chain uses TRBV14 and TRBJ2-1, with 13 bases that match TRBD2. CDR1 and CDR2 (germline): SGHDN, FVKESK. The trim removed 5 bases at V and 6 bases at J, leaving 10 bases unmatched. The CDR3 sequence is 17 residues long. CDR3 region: CASSDYSGLAGVNEQFF. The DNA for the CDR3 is TGTGCCAGCAGCGATTATTCAGGACTAGCGGGAGTCAATGAGCAGTTCTTC.

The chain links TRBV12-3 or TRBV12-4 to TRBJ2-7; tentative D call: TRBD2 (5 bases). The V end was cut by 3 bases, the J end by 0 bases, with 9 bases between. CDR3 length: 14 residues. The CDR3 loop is CASSFKGSSYEQYF. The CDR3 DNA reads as TGTGCCAGCAGTTTCAAAGGGAGCTCCTACGAGCAGTACTTC.

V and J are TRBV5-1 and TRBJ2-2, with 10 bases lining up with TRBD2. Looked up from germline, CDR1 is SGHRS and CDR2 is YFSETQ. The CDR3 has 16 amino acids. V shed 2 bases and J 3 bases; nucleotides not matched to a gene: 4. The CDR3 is CASSFLAGVDTGELFF. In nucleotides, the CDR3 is TGCGCCAGCAGCTTCCTAGCGGGAGTCGACACCGGGGAGCTGTTTTTT.